The source of this T cell receptor (beta chain) is a study of graft-versus-host responses after intestinal transplantation. At the level of the study: Among the recipients, transplants were multivisceral, liver-intestinal, or isolated intestinal. General observations from the study: Allograft graft-versus-host to host-versus-graft clonal ratios ran high in patients with graft-donor T cell macrochimerism. GvH clones turned up in recipient marrow; some had shown up first in ileum or blood.

This table comes from immunoSEQ multiplex PCR, and its TCRdb copy is limited to in-frame clones, with some not included. The sample holds tens of thousands of clones; about 87% are singletons and the top ten take around 0.37%. In germline, CDR1 is MNHNY, CDR2 SVGAGI (reference sequence). Trimming removed 9 bases at V and 6 bases at J, with 13 bases between. This CDR3 has 12 amino acids. A remark on this clone: Its matching antigen is unknown.

The TCR was taken from a human donor who was the organ donor for an intestinal transplant. The sample in question was unstimulated CD4+ T cells sorted from spleen or lymph node cells, obtained before transplant. The V gene is TRBV6-6, the J gene TRBJ2-3; D is undetermined. DNA for the CDR3: TGTGCCAGGAAGAAAGACAATGATACGCAGTATTTT. Amino acids: CARKKDNDTQYF.